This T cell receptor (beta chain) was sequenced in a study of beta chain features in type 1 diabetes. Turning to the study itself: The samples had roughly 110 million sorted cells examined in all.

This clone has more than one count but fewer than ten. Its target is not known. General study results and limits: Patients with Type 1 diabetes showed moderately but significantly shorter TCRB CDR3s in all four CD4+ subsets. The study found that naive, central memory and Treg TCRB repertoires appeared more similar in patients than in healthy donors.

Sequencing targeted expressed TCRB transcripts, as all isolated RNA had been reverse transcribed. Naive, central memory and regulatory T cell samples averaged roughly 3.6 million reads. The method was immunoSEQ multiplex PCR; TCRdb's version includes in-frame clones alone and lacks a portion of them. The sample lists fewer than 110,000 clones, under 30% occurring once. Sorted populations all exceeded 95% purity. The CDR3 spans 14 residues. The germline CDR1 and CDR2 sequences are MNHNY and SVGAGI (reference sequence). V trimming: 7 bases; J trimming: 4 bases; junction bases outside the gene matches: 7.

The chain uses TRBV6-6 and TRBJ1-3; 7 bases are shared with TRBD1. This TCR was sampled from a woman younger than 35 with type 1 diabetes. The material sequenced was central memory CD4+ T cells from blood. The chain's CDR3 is CASNTGELGNTIYF. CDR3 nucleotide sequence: TGTGCCAGCAATACAGGGGAACTCGGAAACACCATATATTTT.